The 8 T cell receptor beta chains listed next were all sequenced from one sample in a study of shared clonotypes between healthy human individuals. Sequencing used immunoSEQ multiplex PCR; TCRdb keeps in-frame clones, though not all of them. The sample has about 980,000 clones, roughly 72% seen once. The sample was memory CD4+ T cells sorted from blood. The subset: CD45RA-negative fraction. All receptors come from a man younger than 35 in good health.

The chain carries TRBV19 and TRBJ1-1; the D is unclear. CDR3 length: 11 residues. The V gene's germline CDR1 is LNHDA and CDR2 SQIVND (reference sequence). The ends were cut back, 10 bases at V and 3 bases at J, with 9 bases in the middle. This chain's CDR3 is CATLGYTEAFF. The CDR3 region has the DNA TGTGCCACCTTGGGGTACACTGAAGCTTTCTTT.

On this clone itself: The sample holds other DNA sequences that translate to the same CDR3. The rearrangement uses TRBV6-5 and TRBJ2-2, with D tentatively TRBD2 (6 bases). V gave up 6 bases and J gave up 0 bases, with 11 bases separating them. Germline V lookup: CDR1 MNHEY, CDR2 SVGAGI. CDR3 length equals 15 residues. The CDR3 loop is CASSSGTANTGELFF. For the CDR3, the DNA is TGTGCCAGCAGCTCCGGGACTGCGAACACCGGGGAGCTGTTTTTT.

The chain combines TRBV30 with TRBJ2-1, with a possible D match to TRBD1 (6 bases). This CDR3 is 14 amino acids long. Germline-derived CDR1 and CDR2 are GTSNPN and SVGIG (reference sequence). Trimming took off 4 bases at V and 2 bases at J, with 12 bases between the two ends. DNA of the CDR3: TGTGCCTGGAAGGGGGATCATACCTACAATGAGCAGTTCTTC. Translation gives CAWKGDHTYNEQFF.

This clone was detected only once. V and J are TRBV5-6 and TRBJ2-7, with D possibly being TRBD2 (5 bases). Germline CDR1 reads SGHDT; CDR2 reads YYEEEE. This CDR3 spans 13 amino acids. V was cut by 4 bases and J by 6 bases, with 14 bases left in between. This CDR3 is CASSPRLASEQYF. The CDR3 bases are TGTGCCAGCAGCCCCAGGCTAGCCTCCGAGCAGTACTTC. Full variable domain (remainder filled in from reference TRBV5-6 and TRBJ2-7): DAGVTQSPTHLIKTRGQQVTLRCSPKSGHDTVSWYQQALGQGPQFIFQYYEEEERQRGNFPDRFSGHQFPNYSSELNVNALLLGDSALYLCASSPRLASEQYFGPGTRLTVT.

The chain joins TRBV7-2 to TRBJ2-5; D call uncertain. Trimming pared 0 bases from V and 3 bases from J, leaving 8 bases between. Germline V CDR1 and CDR2: SGHTA, FQGNSA. This CDR3 spans 14 amino acids. Written as DNA, the CDR3 is TGTGCCAGCAGCTTAGCAGGCCTAGAAGAGACCCAGTACTTC. Its protein product is CASSLAGLEETQYF. Together with reference TRBV7-2 and TRBJ2-5, the CDR3 gives the full variable domain: GAGVSQSPSNKVTEKGKDVELRCDPISGHTALYWYRQSLGQGLEFLIYFQGNSAPDKSGLPSDRFSAERTGGSVSTLTIQRTQQEDSAVYLCASSLAGLEETQYFGPGTRLLVL.

This clone came up a few times. The chain links TRBV30 to TRBJ1-6; D may be TRBD1 (5 bases). CDR1 and CDR2 (germline): GTSNPN, SVGIG (reference sequence). This CDR3 has 14 residues. Trimming removed 7 bases at V and 6 bases at J, with 16 bases between. Written as DNA, the CDR3 is TGTGCCTTCGCCGCGGGACGGAGTAATTCACCCCTCCACTTT. Its translation is CAFAAGRSNSPLHF.

The chain links TRBV7-9 to TRBJ2-7, with D perhaps matching TRBD1 (5 bases). This CDR3 is 14 amino acids long. V was cut by 2 bases and J by 3 bases, with 11 bases left in between. Germline V gives CDR1 SEHNR, CDR2 FQNEAQ (reference sequence). The DNA for the CDR3 is TGTGCCAGCAGCTTATCTGGGGCTAGCTACGAGCAGTACTTC. It codes for CASSLSGASYEQYF.

J is TRBJ2-3 and V is TRBV30; D call uncertain. V was shortened by 0 bases and J by 2 bases, with 15 bases between the two germline ends. This CDR3 contains 16 residues. The germline V gene encodes CDR1 GTSNPN and CDR2 SVGIG (reference sequence). For the CDR3, the DNA is TGTGCCTGGAGTGTATCCAGGACGGCAAACACAGATACGCAGTATTTT. It codes for CAWSVSRTANTDTQYF.